Listed here are 3 T cell receptor beta chains from one sample, sequenced in a study of cytomegalovirus exposure and HLA in healthy donors. PCR amplification relied on 60 Vbeta primers (plus 13 Jbeta primers). Only in-frame clones appear in the TCRdb table, and some are missing; sequencing was by immunoSEQ multiplex PCR. The sample carries roughly 95,000 clones, 82% recorded once. The sample consisted of PBMCs. The receptor source for this set is a man aged 30 to 39 in good health and CMV-seropositive.

The rearrangement links TRBV28 to TRBJ2-3; TRBD2 aligns across 8 bases. In germline, CDR1 is MDHEN, CDR2 SYDVKM. The CDR3 is made up of 16 amino acids. With 4 bases clipped from V and 4 bases from J, the junction kept 10 bases outside the gene matches. In nucleotides, the CDR3 is TGTGCCAGCAGTTCCCCGGGGGGGGATGGGGCAGATACGCAGTATTTT. The encoded protein is CASSSPGGDGADTQYF.

This clone was found once. V is TRBV28 and J is TRBJ2-1, with 7 bases lining up with TRBD2. The CDR3 has 15 residues. The junction had 7 bases not matched to a gene; V was cut back by 6 bases and J by 2 bases. Germline CDR1 MDHEN, CDR2 SYDVKM. This chain's CDR3 is CASRTPGLPYNEQFF. The CDR3 DNA reads as TGTGCCAGCAGAACGCCGGGACTACCCTACAATGAGCAGTTCTTC.

The chain has TRBV6-5 and TRBJ1-5, with a possible D match to TRBD1 (5 bases). CDR1 is MNHEY, CDR2 SVGAGI, per germline. CDR3 length: 15 amino acids. Between the trimmed V and J ends, which lost 6 bases and 0 bases, there was a span of 12 bases. The CDR3 bases are TGTGCCAGCAGCCCGGGGGTTGTTAGCAATCAGCCCCAGCATTTT. The encoded protein is CASSPGVVSNQPQHF.